These 24 T cell receptor beta chains share one sample of origin, sequenced in a study of beta chain features in type 1 diabetes. Expressed TCRB transcripts were sequenced because the entire RNA isolate underwent reverse transcription. Repertoires were generated with immunoSEQ multiplex PCR, while TCRdb's copy carries only in-frame clones and drops some. Among 600,000 or so clones listed, around 11% were seen once. Their recognized antigens are unknown. Study conclusions and caveats: Moderate but significant shortening of TCRB CDR3s was recorded in all four CD4+ subsets from Type 1 diabetes patients.

The source material was naive CD4+ T cells from blood. These receptor sequences come from a man younger than 40 with type 1 diabetes.

This clone has only a few counts. This sequence joins TRBV7-2 and TRBJ2-3; tentative D call: TRBD1 (6 bases). Per germline, CDR1 SGHTA and CDR2 FQGNSA. Between the trimmed V and J ends, which lost 11 bases and 2 bases, there was a span of 11 bases. The CDR3 has 12 residues. CDR3 coding DNA: TGTGCCGAGGGGGAGTTCACAGATACGCAGTATTTT. This translates into CAEGEFTDTQYF.

This rearrangement joins TRBV5-1 to TRBJ2-3, with D possibly TRBD1 on 6 matching bases. The V gene lost 0 bases and the J gene lost 2 bases, with 7 bases spanning the gap. The CDR3 contains 14 residues. Germline V gene lookup returns CDR1 SGHRS and CDR2 YFSETQ. Here the CDR3 DNA reads TGCGCCAGCAGCTTGGGGGACATCACAGATACGCAGTATTTT. Its protein product is CASSLGDITDTQYF.

This chain joins TRBV11-2 and TRBJ2-7; D is perhaps TRBD2 (6 bases). The CDR3 is 14 amino acids. Trimming removed 1 base at V and 2 bases at J, with 9 bases between. The germline V gene has CDR1 SGHAT and CDR2 FQNNGV. Here the CDR3 DNA reads TGTGCCAGCAGCTTAGCGGGCGGGACCTACGAGCAGTACTTC. As protein: CASSLAGGTYEQYF.

On this clone: Additional DNA sequences in this sample encode the identical CDR3. The chain employs TRBV7-9 and TRBJ2-5; D is possibly TRBD1 (5 bases). From germline, CDR1 is SEHNR and CDR2 FQNEAQ (reference sequence). V was pared by 1 base and J by 3 bases, with 9 bases between. CDR3 length equals 14 residues. The CDR3 reads CASSLGQGEETQYF. Written as DNA, the CDR3 is TGTGCCAGCAGCTTAGGGCAGGGTGAAGAGACCCAGTACTTC.

The J gene is TRBJ2-1, the V gene TRBV7-9; the match to TRBD2 covers 8 bases. Germline-derived CDR1 and CDR2 are SEHNR and FQNEAQ (reference sequence). The ends lost 5 bases at V and 7 bases at J; junction bases unmatched: 10. The CDR3 contains 15 residues. CDR3 sequence: CASSRGLAPGNEQFF. CDR3 DNA sequence: TGTGCCAGCAGCCGCGGACTAGCCCCAGGGAATGAGCAGTTCTTC.

A few counts support this clone. The chain couples TRBV4-3 to TRBJ2-5, with D hard to call. Trimming took 2 bases from V and 4 from J, leaving 14 bases between them. This CDR3 contains 15 residues. Germline values: CDR1 LGHNA, CDR2 YSLEER. The CDR3, as DNA: TGCGCCAGCAGCCAAAGAGAGGACGCTACAGAGACCCAGTACTTC. This codes for CASSQREDATETQYF.

The rearrangement joins TRBV6-6 to TRBJ1-5; D might be TRBD1 (6 bases). V lost 4 bases, J lost 0 bases, and 10 bases lay in between. Germline assignment: CDR1 MNHNY and CDR2 SVGAGI (reference sequence). The CDR3 covers 15 residues. The CDR3 DNA follows: TGTGCCAGCAGTTCGAGACAGGTTAGCAATCAGCCCCAGCATTTT. Its protein product is CASSSRQVSNQPQHF.

The genes are TRBV5-6 and TRBJ2-7, with TRBD1 matching over 8 bases. The J segment lost 3 bases and the V segment lost 2 bases, leaving 7 bases of the junction unmatched. The CDR3 runs 15 residues. The V gene's germline CDR1 is SGHDT and CDR2 YYEEEE. As DNA, the CDR3 is TGTGCCAGCAGCTTCGGACAGGGACAATTCTACGAGCAGTACTTC. Residues: CASSFGQGQFYEQYF.

This clone was seen only a few times. The CDR3 protein is CASSEETQYF. As DNA, the CDR3 is TGTGCCAGCAGTGAAGAGACCCAGTACTTC. V and J are TRBV7-9 and TRBJ2-5, with unresolved D. CDR1 is SEHNR, CDR2 FQNEAQ, per germline (reference sequence). Trimming stripped 6 bases from V and 3 bases from J, with 2 bases between. The CDR3 loop spans 10 amino acids. Full variable domain (outside the CDR3, taken from reference TRBV7-9 and TRBJ2-5): DTGVSQNPRHKITKRGQNVTFRCDPISEHNRLYWYRQTLGQGPEFLTYFQNEAQLEKSRLLSDRFSAERPKGSFSTLEIQRTEQGDSAMYLCASSEETQYFGPGTRLLVL.

This clone came up a few times. The rearrangement joins TRBV6-1 to TRBJ2-7; TRBD2 might be the D (5 bases). CDR3 length equals 15 residues. Germline assignment: CDR1 MNHNS and CDR2 SASEGT. Deletions cut 4 bases from V and 0 bases from J, with 13 bases between. The CDR3 DNA follows: TGTGCCAGCAGTGGGAGGAACCTCTTCTCCTACGAGCAGTACTTC. This sequence encodes CASSGRNLFSYEQYF.

The chain recombines TRBV5-1 with TRBJ2-5, with 8 bases aligning to TRBD2. The CDR3 runs to 17 residues. V trimming: 0 bases; J trimming: 5 bases; junction bases outside the gene matches: 12. Germline assignment: CDR1 SGHRS and CDR2 YFSETQ. The CDR3 DNA is TGCGCCAGCAGCTTGGCCGGGAGCGGGGGTCTAAGGGAGACCCAGTACTTC. It encodes CASSLAGSGGLRETQYF.

The chain carries TRBV9 and TRBJ2-5; D not resolved. The V and J ends lost 0 bases and 3 bases respectively, with 3 bases between them. Germline V gives CDR1 SGDLS, CDR2 YYNGEE. CDR3 length: 12 amino acids. As DNA, the CDR3 is TGTGCCAGCAGCGTAGTGGAAGAGACCCAGTACTTC. Translated: CASSVVEETQYF.

The chain recombines TRBV7-8 with TRBJ2-7; TRBD1 is a possible D gene (5 bases). CDR1 and CDR2 (germline): SGHVS, FQNEAQ. Trimming shortened V by 5 bases and J by 5 bases, and 16 bases separated the two germline ends. The CDR3 extends over 14 amino acids. DNA for the CDR3: TGTGCCAGCAGCCCCCAGGGTGGGTGGGACGAGCAGTACTTC. Encoded protein: CASSPQGGWDEQYF.

This clone appeared a few times. The genes are TRBV2 and TRBJ1-2; D is unresolved. V was cut by 2 bases and J by 11 bases, with 9 bases left in between. The germline gives CDR1 SNHLY, CDR2 FYNNEI. The CDR3 has 11 amino acids. The CDR3 here is CASSESIGYTF. CDR3 nucleotide sequence: TGTGCCAGCAGTGAATCAATCGGGTACACCTTC.

This clone was counted between two and nine times. The rearrangement joins TRBV7-9 to TRBJ1-6; 7 bases are shared with TRBD1. Germline loops: CDR1 SEHNR, CDR2 FQNEAQ (reference sequence). The CDR3 is made up of 15 amino acids. The junction had 5 bases not matched to a gene; V was cut back by 2 bases and J by 7 bases. CDR3 bases: TGTGCCAGCAGCTTATGGCAGGGGGGAAATTCACCCCTCCACTTT. Its translation: CASSLWQGGNSPLHF.

CDR3 residues: CASSQAGAPGVGEQFF. In DNA form, the CDR3 reads TGCGCCAGCAGCCAAGCGGGGGCCCCTGGTGTGGGTGAGCAGTTCTTC. This rearrangement joins TRBV4-3 to TRBJ2-1; D might be TRBD1 or TRBD2, each matching 6 bases. CDR1 LGHNA and CDR2 YSLEER come from the germline V gene. This CDR3 comprises 16 residues. V shed 1 base and J shed 9 bases, with 19 bases lying between them.

The chain combines TRBV7-2 with TRBJ2-1; TRBD2 matches at 9 bases. The ends lost 5 bases at V and 5 bases at J; junction bases unmatched: 7. CDR3 size: 15 residues. CDR1 is SGHTA, CDR2 FQGNSA, per germline. The chain's CDR3 is CASSPTGGRDNEQFF. Written as DNA, the CDR3 is TGTGCCAGCAGCCCGACAGGCGGGAGGGACAATGAGCAGTTCTTC.

V gene TRBV9 combines with J gene TRBJ1-1; TRBD1 is a possible D gene (6 bases). The CDR3 totals 15 residues. V was clipped by 1 base and J by 4 bases, with 14 bases between them. Germline V CDR1 and CDR2: SGDLS, YYNGEE. CDR3 in amino acids: CASSVQLDRFTEAFF. The DNA of the CDR3 is TGTGCCAGCAGCGTACAGTTGGACAGATTCACTGAAGCTTTCTTT. The variable domain in full, completed from reference TRBV9 and TRBJ1-1, reads DSGVTQTPKHLITATGQRVTLRCSPRSGDLSVYWYQQSLDQGLQFLIQYYNGEERAKGNILERFSAQQFPDLHSELNLSSLELGDSALYFCASSVQLDRFTEAFFGQGTRLTVV.

Only a few counts were recorded for this clone. The chain has TRBV11-2 and TRBJ1-6; D is undetermined. The V gene's germline CDR1 is SGHAT and CDR2 FQNNGV. Trimming shortened V by 4 bases and J by 13 bases, and 23 bases separated the two germline ends. The length of the CDR3 is 16 residues. The CDR3 DNA reads as TGTGCCAGCAGCTCCCGGTCCTCATTGGGAGTATCCCCCCTCCACTTT. Translation: CASSSRSSLGVSPLHF.

This chain links TRBV19 with TRBJ1-1; D perhaps matches TRBD1 (5 bases). Germline loops: CDR1 LNHDA, CDR2 SQIVND (reference sequence). V shed 3 bases and J shed 2 bases, with 10 bases lying between them. The CDR3 contains 14 residues. The CDR3 loop is CASSMSGGNTEAFF. The CDR3 nucleotides read TGTGCCAGTAGTATGTCCGGGGGAAACACTGAAGCTTTCTTT.

This clone was counted between two and nine times. V is TRBV5-1 and J is TRBJ1-1; unclear D gene. The CDR3 has 15 amino acids. V was cut by 0 bases and J by 2 bases, with 11 bases left in between. From germline, CDR1 is SGHRS and CDR2 YFSETQ. CDR3 nucleotide sequence: TGCGCCAGCAGCTTGGAGTCAGGCTCTAACACTGAAGCTTTCTTT. As protein: CASSLESGSNTEAFF.

V gene TRBV7-2 combines with J gene TRBJ2-3, with D perhaps matching TRBD2 (6 bases). The V and J ends lost 4 bases and 4 bases respectively, with 12 bases between them. The CDR3 is made up of 14 amino acids. Germline V gene data show CDR1 as SGHTA and CDR2 as FQGNSA. CDR3 amino acids: CASSSPPGADTQYF. CDR3 nucleotides: TGTGCCAGCAGCTCCCCCCCGGGAGCAGATACGCAGTATTTT.

This clone was detected only a few times. The chain joins TRBV18 to TRBJ2-2, with D tentatively TRBD2 (6 bases). Trimming took 2 bases from V and 1 from J, leaving 11 bases between them. CDR3 length: 16 amino acids. CDR1 and CDR2 from the germline V gene are KGHSH and LQKENI. CDR3 DNA sequence: TGTGCCAGCTCACCAACACCGGGACTGAACACCGGGGAGCTGTTTTTT. Translating gives CASSPTPGLNTGELFF.

This clone occurred a few times. The chain carries TRBV7-2 and TRBJ1-2; the match to TRBD1 covers 8 bases. The CDR3 totals 14 residues. The junction had 5 bases not matched to a gene; V was cut back by 4 bases and J by 4 bases. Germline V lookup: CDR1 SGHTA, CDR2 FQGNSA. The CDR3, as DNA: TGTGCCAGCAGCTCCGGACAGGGCGGCTATGGCTACACCTTC. It codes for CASSSGQGGYGYTF.